The 5 T cell receptor beta chains given below trace back to one sample, sequenced in a study of OX40 agonist ivuxolimab in advanced cancers. Some clones are missing from TCRdb's copy, which holds only in-frame ones; the method was immunoSEQ multiplex PCR. This table has around 80,000 clones, more than 80% appearing once. Sequenced material: CD4+ or CD8+ T cells sorted from blood, taken in a trial of the OX40 agonist ivuxolimab. These receptors came from an adult with an advanced solid tumor such as melanoma, head and neck, liver or kidney cancer.

This clone was picked up one time. This chain connects TRBV29-1 to TRBJ2-5, with 7 bases fitting TRBD1. The germline gives CDR1 SQVTM, CDR2 ANQGSEA. This CDR3 spans 13 amino acids. The V gene end was trimmed by 4 bases and the J gene end by 2 bases; junction bases not matched to a gene: 4. CDR3 nucleotide sequence: TGCAGCGTTGCTGGGACAGTTCAAGAGACCCAGTACTTC. It encodes CSVAGTVQETQYF.

The chain combines TRBV14 with TRBJ2-3; D is unresolved. Germline assignment: CDR1 SGHDN and CDR2 FVKESK. This CDR3 region has 11 residues. Trimming cost V 5 bases and J 6 bases, with 6 bases left between them. The CDR3 region is CASSLGDTQYF. The CDR3 coding sequence is TGTGCCAGCAGCTTGGGGGATACGCAGTATTTT.

The rearrangement joins TRBV14 to TRBJ1-6; no definite D call. Germline values: CDR1 SGHDN, CDR2 FVKESK. CDR3 length equals 15 residues. V was shortened by 1 base and J by 10 bases, with 14 bases between the two germline ends. The CDR3 region is CASSQVVGNHSPLHF. The DNA for the CDR3 is TGTGCCAGCAGCCAAGTCGTGGGGAACCACTCACCCCTCCACTTT.

The chain is built from TRBV6-4 and TRBJ1-1; 9 nucleotides match TRBD1. Germline CDR1 MRHNA, CDR2 SNTAGT. The CDR3 is 13 amino acids. J gave up 4 bases and V 9 bases, and 6 bases lay outside the gene matches. CDR3 residues: CARKQGAATEAFF. Here the CDR3 DNA reads TGTGCCAGGAAACAGGGGGCGGCCACTGAAGCTTTCTTT.

This clone was detected many times. V gene TRBV6-1 combines with J gene TRBJ2-5; possibly TRBD2 for D (5 bases). Germline CDR1 MNHNS, CDR2 SASEGT. The CDR3 is made up of 16 amino acids. Trimming removed 3 bases at V and 1 base at J, with 15 bases between. The CDR3 loop reads CASSEGAAAFQETQYF. As DNA, the CDR3 is TGTGCCAGCAGTGAGGGAGCCGCGGCATTCCAAGAGACCCAGTACTTC.